Included here is one TCR beta chain sequence, with context. As yet, its antigen is unknown. The data stem from a study of cytomegalovirus exposure and HLA in healthy donors. Looking at the study overall: There were 117 million unique TCR beta sequences, drawn from roughly 200 million T cells, in an earlier analysis.

Whole-study findings and limits: The study labeled fewer than 200 TCR beta chains cytomegalovirus-associated. Per published accounts, TCR beta sequences correctly predicted the HLA-A and HLA-B alleles of most subjects.

PCR used 60 Vbeta primers and 13 Jbeta primers. The protocol was immunoSEQ multiplex PCR, while the TCRdb copy is restricted to in-frame clones and leaves out a portion. The repertoire includes about 68,000 clones, roughly 77% of them detected once, and approximately 7% sits in the top ten. The CDR3 spans 17 residues. Trimming cost V 4 bases and J 7 bases; bases outside gene matches: 8. Germline V gives CDR1 SGHRS, CDR2 YFSETQ. Sequenced input: PBMCs. V gene TRBV5-1 combines with J gene TRBJ2-2, with 15 bases identical to TRBD2. This receptor was identified in a human donor in good health. CDR3 residues: CASSPGLAGGQDGELFF. In DNA, the CDR3 is TGCGCCAGCAGCCCCGGACTAGCGGGGGGGCAGGACGGGGAGCTGTTTTTT.